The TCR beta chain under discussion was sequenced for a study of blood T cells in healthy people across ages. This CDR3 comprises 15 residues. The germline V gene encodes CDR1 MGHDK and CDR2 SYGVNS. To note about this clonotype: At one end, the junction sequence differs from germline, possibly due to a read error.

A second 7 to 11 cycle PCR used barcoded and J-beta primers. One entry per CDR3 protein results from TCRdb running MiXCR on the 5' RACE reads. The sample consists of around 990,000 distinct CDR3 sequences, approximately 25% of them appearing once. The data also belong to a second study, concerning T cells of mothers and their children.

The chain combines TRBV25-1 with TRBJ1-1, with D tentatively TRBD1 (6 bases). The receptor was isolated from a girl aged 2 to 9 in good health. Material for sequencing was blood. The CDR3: CASSAGALRATEASF. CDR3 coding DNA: TGTGCCAGCAGTGCAGGGGCACTCAGGGCCACTGAAGCTTCCTTT.